This TCR beta chain was identified in a study of shared clonotypes between healthy human individuals. PCR replicates from unsorted PBMC used roughly 310 ng DNA, and this amount was tens of thousands of T cell genomes. Sequenced by immunoSEQ multiplex PCR; TCRdb stores in-frame clones only, minus some. This sample has 400,000 to 500,000 clones; 65% to 80% occur once, and the top ten carry less than 15%. Turning to this clone: Distinct nucleotide sequences in the sample also encode this CDR3.

Germline assignment: CDR1 LNHDA and CDR2 SQIVND (reference sequence). With 3 bases removed from V and 1 base from J, the gap between germline ends came to 9 bases. The CDR3 runs 14 residues. The sequence derives from a woman aged 40 to 55 in good health. Some clones in this sample may be carry-over from other donors' samples. The chain uses TRBV19 and TRBJ2-5; possible D gene TRBD2, 5 bases. Sample: PBMCs. The CDR3 here is CASSIPGIQETQYF. In nucleotides, the CDR3 is TGTGCCAGTAGTATTCCGGGAATCCAAGAGACCCAGTACTTC.